This TCR beta chain was identified in a study of beta chain features in type 1 diabetes. Study-level points and caveats: TCRB CDR3s were moderately but significantly shorter in Type 1 diabetes patients in all four CD4+ subsets. Type 1 diabetes patients had fewer VDJ junction insertions and more deletions.

This clone was detected a few times. The antigen is unknown. All of the isolated RNA was reverse transcribed, so expressed TCRB transcripts were sequenced. Sequenced by immunoSEQ multiplex PCR; TCRdb stores in-frame clones only, minus some. The sample records around 500,000 clones, roughly 11% being singletons. V shed 7 bases and J shed 5 bases, with 19 bases lying between them. The CDR3 extends over 14 amino acids. Germline V CDR1 and CDR2: SQVTM, ANQGSEA. The chain uses TRBV29-1 and TRBJ2-3, with D perhaps TRBD1 or TRBD2 (6 bases each). The sequencing sample was made of naive CD4+ T cells from blood. This receptor was identified in a woman in her late teens or twenties in good health. The CDR3 protein is CSDGGRGQGDTQYF. The CDR3 nucleotides read TGCAGCGACGGCGGTCGGGGGCAGGGAGATACGCAGTATTTT.